These 31 T cell receptor beta chains were all obtained from the same sample, sequenced in a study of graft-versus-host responses after intestinal transplantation. The antigens for these receptors are not known. Assay used: immunoSEQ multiplex PCR; TCRdb lists only in-frame clones, some missing. The sample holds over 100,000 clones, about 92% seen once. The material was unstimulated CD8+ T cells sorted from spleen or lymph node cells, obtained before transplant. The receptors were gathered from a human donor who was the organ donor for an intestinal transplant.

The chain is built from TRBV7-9 and TRBJ1-1; D is ambiguous. V was trimmed by 6 bases and J by 0 bases, leaving 14 bases between them. Germline V gene data show CDR1 as SEHNR and CDR2 as FQNEAQ (reference sequence). The CDR3 extends over 15 amino acids. CDR3 residues: CASRDASGMNTEAFF. CDR3 in DNA: TGTGCCAGCAGGGACGCGAGCGGGATGAACACTGAAGCTTTCTTT.

This clone has just one count. CDR3 sequence: CASSQLPPGTTEAFF. CDR3 in DNA: TGTGCCAGCAGCCAGCTCCCTCCAGGGACGACTGAAGCTTTCTTT. V and J are TRBV14 and TRBJ1-1; tentatively, D is TRBD1 (5 bases). The length of the CDR3 is 15 residues. Per germline, CDR1 SGHDN and CDR2 FVKESK. The ends were cut back, 3 bases at V and 5 bases at J, with 16 bases in the middle. Together with reference TRBV14 and TRBJ1-1, the CDR3 gives the full variable domain: EAGVTQFPSHSVIEKGQTVTLRCDPISGHDNLYWYRRVMGKEIKFLLHFVKESKQDESGMPNNRFLAERTGGTYSTLKVQPAELEDSGVYFCASSQLPPGTTEAFFGQGTRLTVV.

The V and J genes are TRBV2 and TRBJ1-5; D perhaps matches TRBD1 (5 bases). Germline lookup yields CDR1 SNHLY and CDR2 FYNNEI. The CDR3 totals 15 residues. The V end was cut by 6 bases, the J end by 6 bases, with 18 bases between. The CDR3 sequence is CASRGRDPRSQPQHF. The CDR3 nucleotides are TGTGCCAGCAGAGGTAGGGACCCGAGAAGTCAGCCCCAGCATTTT.

The chain couples TRBV2 to TRBJ2-5; TRBD2 agrees at 11 bases. The CDR3 consists of 15 residues. The germline CDR1 and CDR2 sequences are SNHLY and FYNNEI. Losses at the gene ends were 9 bases for V and 4 bases for J; bases not matched to a gene: 10. The CDR3 region has the DNA TGTGCCAGGGAGGGACTAGCGGAGGGAGGAGAGACCCAGTACTTC. Residues: CAREGLAEGGETQYF.

The gene calls are TRBV28 and TRBJ2-3, with 10 bases lining up with TRBD2. The CDR3 has 22 residues. Trimming at V came to 1 base and at J to 0 bases, leaving 19 bases not matched to a gene. CDR1 and CDR2 (germline): MDHEN, SYDVKM. CDR3 coding DNA: TGTGCCAGCAGTTTATCGGCTAGCGGGAGAATCAAAGAATACTCTAGCACAGATACGCAGTATTTT. Protein: CASSLSASGRIKEYSSTDTQYF.

This clone was seen only once. The CDR3 protein is CASSYGAGGADTQYF. CDR3 bases: TGTGCCAGCAGTTACGGAGCGGGTGGGGCAGATACGCAGTATTTT. The chain couples TRBV6-5 to TRBJ2-3; D may be TRBD2 (6 bases). Trimming pared 2 bases from V and 4 bases from J, leaving 13 bases between. In germline, CDR1 is MNHEY, CDR2 SVGAGI. This CDR3 comprises 15 residues.

The chain employs TRBV28 and TRBJ2-3; no reliable D call. The CDR3 runs 14 residues. Germline V gene sequence: CDR1 MDHEN, CDR2 SYDVKM. V lost 2 bases and J lost 15, with 21 bases in between. CDR3 in DNA: TGTGCCAGCAGTTTAATCCCACAAGACCTAACCCCATATTTT. This codes for CASSLIPQDLTPYF.

Here the CDR3 reads CASSLGDYTDTQYF. CDR3 DNA sequence: TGTGCCAGCAGCCTGGGGGACTACACAGATACGCAGTATTTT. This chain joins TRBV9 and TRBJ2-3; 7 positions match TRBD2. CDR3 length: 14 amino acids. Unmatched junction bases numbered 4, after V lost 4 bases and J lost 2 bases. Germline V CDR1 and CDR2: SGDLS, YYNGEE.

This rearrangement joins TRBV7-9 to TRBJ1-1; D is possibly TRBD1 (5 bases). From germline, CDR1 is SEHNR and CDR2 FQNEAQ (reference sequence). V was shortened by 1 base and J by 2 bases, with 11 bases between the two germline ends. CDR3 length: 15 amino acids. The CDR3: CASSLVGRGNTEAFF. In DNA form, the CDR3 reads TGTGCCAGCAGCTTAGTGGGACGGGGTAACACTGAAGCTTTCTTT.

V usage is TRBV29-1 and J usage is TRBJ2-7, with D tentatively TRBD2 (5 bases). Trimming took off 4 bases at V and 2 bases at J, with 18 bases between the two ends. The CDR3 consists of 15 residues. Per the germline V gene, CDR1 is SQVTM and CDR2 is ANQGSEA. The CDR3 DNA reads as TGCAGCGTTGTTTCGGTGATGAGGGAAACCTACGAGCAGTACTTC. This codes for CSVVSVMRETYEQYF.

The table lists this clone with a count of one. This rearrangement joins TRBV6-5 to TRBJ1-5; no firm D call. The germline gives CDR1 MNHEY, CDR2 SVGAGI. The CDR3 length is 13 residues. V was shortened by 1 base and J by 5 bases, with 6 bases between the two germline ends. The CDR3 sequence is CASSYYGDQPQHF. CDR3 bases: TGTGCCAGCAGTTACTACGGGGATCAGCCCCAGCATTTT.

CDR3 DNA sequence: TGCAGCGTTGAGGGAGGACAGAACACTGAAGCTTTCTTT. Translated: CSVEGGQNTEAFF. The chain joins TRBV29-1 to TRBJ1-1; D may be TRBD1 (5 bases). CDR3 size: 13 residues. The ends were cut back, 3 bases at V and 1 base at J, with 9 bases in the middle. CDR1 SQVTM and CDR2 ANQGSEA come from the germline V gene.

The chain is built from TRBV10-2 and TRBJ2-7; no clear D gene. The CDR3 loop spans 11 amino acids. Germline CDR1 reads WSHSY; CDR2 reads SAAADI. The V and J ends lost 7 bases and 0 bases respectively, with 4 bases between them. This CDR3 is CASMDSYEQYF. The CDR3 DNA sequence: TGCGCCAGCATGGACTCCTACGAGCAGTACTTC.

This sequence joins TRBV13 and TRBJ1-2; D not resolved. This CDR3 is built from 13 residues. Germline CDR1 PRHDT, CDR2 FYEKMQ (reference sequence). V lost 7 bases to trimming and J lost 8 bases, with 17 bases between them. The CDR3 spells CASTQTVEEGYTF. CDR3 bases: TGTGCCAGCACCCAGACTGTCGAGGAGGGCTACACCTTC.

The chain is built from TRBV28 and TRBJ1-5; no definite D call. The CDR3 is made up of 14 amino acids. Trimming stripped 3 bases from V and 4 bases from J, with 10 bases between. The germline V gene encodes CDR1 MDHEN and CDR2 SYDVKM. The CDR3 loop is CASSFQDRNQPQHF. DNA for the CDR3: TGTGCCAGCAGTTTTCAGGACCGAAATCAGCCCCAGCATTTT.

The J gene is TRBJ2-1, the V gene TRBV9, with TRBD2 matching over 7 bases. The J segment lost 8 bases and the V segment lost 3 bases, leaving 8 bases of the junction unmatched. Germline-derived CDR1 and CDR2 are SGDLS and YYNGEE. The CDR3 totals 14 residues. Written as DNA, the CDR3 is TGTGCCAGCAGCGGGTGGGAGGGCCGTGATGAGCAGTTCTTC. Protein product: CASSGWEGRDEQFF.

The J gene is TRBJ1-5, the V gene TRBV4-1; D gene unclear. Trimming removed 0 bases from V and 0 bases from J, with 3 bases in between. The CDR3 contains 14 residues. Germline CDR1 is MGHRA and CDR2 is YSYEKL. CDR3 region: CASSQEGSNQPQHF. The CDR3 nucleotides read TGCGCCAGCAGCCAAGAAGGTAGCAATCAGCCCCAGCATTTT.

This rearrangement joins TRBV27 to TRBJ1-5, with TRBD1 as a possible D gene (5 bases). V dropped 5 bases and J dropped 7 bases, with 15 bases sitting between them. Germline values: CDR1 MNHEY, CDR2 SMNVEV (reference sequence). The CDR3 contains 14 residues. CDR3 DNA: TGTGCCAGCAGTATCGGGGGGTTAGGGCAGCCCCAGCATTTT. This encodes CASSIGGLGQPQHF.

This sequence joins TRBV9 and TRBJ1-5; D unclear. V shed 0 bases and J shed 7 bases, with 11 bases lying between them. The CDR3 consists of 14 residues. Germline CDR1 SGDLS, CDR2 YYNGEE. CDR3 bases: TGTGCCAGCAGCGTAGGCGGAGGAGGGCAGCCCCAGCATTTT. Translating gives CASSVGGGGQPQHF.

The table lists this clone with a count of one. V usage is TRBV4-2 and J usage is TRBJ2-1; TRBD2 agrees at 9 bases. V lost 4 bases and J lost 0; bases outside the gene matches: 10. This CDR3 contains 18 residues. Germline V gives CDR1 LGHNA, CDR2 YNFKEQ. The CDR3 sequence is CASSPSQLAGVSYNEQFF. CDR3 nucleotide sequence: TGTGCCAGCAGCCCGTCACAACTAGCGGGTGTCTCCTACAATGAGCAGTTCTTC.

V is TRBV6-1 and J is TRBJ1-1; D not certain. Trimming cost V 7 bases and J 3 bases, with 6 bases left between them. This CDR3 region has 11 residues. Germline values: CDR1 MNHNS, CDR2 SASEGT. The CDR3 is CASIRYTEAFF. The CDR3 DNA follows: TGTGCCAGCATTAGGTACACTGAAGCTTTCTTT.

This clone was detected once. It is unclear where the CDR3 begins or ends on the DNA, so no DNA is shown, and the CDR3 is as TCRdb lists it. The rearrangement joins TRBV6-5 to TRBJ2-2. Germline V lookup: CDR1 MNHEY, CDR2 SVGAGI. The CDR3 spans 16 amino acids, including both terminal residues. The CDR3 reads CASSYIWDLRAGELFF.

The chain couples TRBV28 to TRBJ2-7; 8 positions agree with TRBD2. Germline assignment: CDR1 MDHEN and CDR2 SYDVKM. CDR3 length: 14 residues. The J segment lost 1 base and the V segment lost 5 bases, leaving 4 bases of the junction unmatched. This CDR3 reads CASSQGLASYEQYF. The CDR3 nucleotides are TGTGCCAGCAGTCAAGGACTAGCTTCCTACGAGCAGTACTTC.

The V and J genes are TRBV29-1 and TRBJ1-2; D remains unclear. The CDR3 is made up of 11 amino acids. Trimming left V 4 bases short and J 1 base short, with 4 bases between. Germline assignment: CDR1 SQVTM and CDR2 ANQGSEA. The chain's CDR3 is CSVAVNYGYTF. The CDR3 nucleotides read TGCAGCGTTGCAGTTAACTATGGCTACACCTTC.

As regards this clone: Other nucleotide sequences from this sample produce the same CDR3. The chain has TRBV9 and TRBJ2-7; 10 positions match TRBD1. V gave up 0 bases and J gave up 0 bases; unmatched junction bases: 0. The CDR3 consists of 15 residues. Germline V gene sequence: CDR1 SGDLS, CDR2 YYNGEE. In nucleotides, the CDR3 is TGTGCCAGCAGCGTAGGGACAGGGGGCTCCTACGAGCAGTACTTC. Residues: CASSVGTGGSYEQYF. The full variable domain, in which reference TRBV9 and TRBJ2-7 provide the parts outside the CDR3, is DSGVTQTPKHLITATGQRVTLRCSPRSGDLSVYWYQQSLDQGLQFLIQYYNGEERAKGNILERFSAQQFPDLHSELNLSSLELGDSALYFCASSVGTGGSYEQYFGPGTRLTVT.

The chain carries TRBV29-1 and TRBJ2-3; D is ambiguous. Germline V gene data show CDR1 as SQVTM and CDR2 as ANQGSEA. This CDR3 is built from 13 residues. Trimming took off 4 bases at V and 2 bases at J, with 10 bases between the two ends. The CDR3 nucleotides read TGCAGCGTTGGGGCCTCGTTCACAGATACGCAGTATTTT. Translated, it gives CSVGASFTDTQYF.

The rearrangement links TRBV25-1 to TRBJ1-1; 12 bases are shared with TRBD1. V gave up 6 bases and J gave up 8 bases; unmatched junction bases: 7. This CDR3 is built from 14 residues. CDR1 and CDR2 from the germline V gene are MGHDK and SYGVNS. The CDR3 here is CASREGTGGREAFF. CDR3 DNA: TGTGCCAGCAGGGAAGGGACAGGGGGCCGAGAAGCTTTCTTT.

This sequence joins TRBV7-9 and TRBJ2-7, with TRBD1 identical over 7 bases. Germline-derived CDR1 and CDR2 are SEHNR and FQNEAQ (reference sequence). The CDR3 runs to 15 residues. The trim removed 5 bases at V and 4 bases at J, leaving 11 bases unmatched. The CDR3 loop is CASSVLGQASYEQYF. The CDR3, as DNA: TGTGCCAGCAGCGTCCTCGGACAGGCCTCATACGAGCAGTACTTC. Based on the CDR3 plus reference TRBV7-9 and TRBJ2-7, the full variable domain is DTGVSQNPRHKITKRGQNVTFRCDPISEHNRLYWYRQTLGQGPEFLTYFQNEAQLEKSRLLSDRFSAERPKGSFSTLEIQRTEQGDSAMYLCASSVLGQASYEQYFGPGTRLTVT.

V and J are TRBV30 and TRBJ2-3, with 8 nucleotides matching TRBD2. The germline V gene encodes CDR1 GTSNPN and CDR2 SVGIG (reference sequence). The CDR3 sequence is 14 residues long. V gave up 5 bases and J gave up 3 bases; unmatched junction bases: 7. The CDR3 sequence is CAWDSGIMTDTQYF. DNA for the CDR3: TGTGCCTGGGATAGCGGGATAATGACAGATACGCAGTATTTT.

The chain employs TRBV13 and TRBJ2-3; 9 bases match TRBD1. V lost 3 bases, J lost 5 bases, and 6 bases stayed unmatched. This CDR3 is built from 15 residues. Germline V gene sequence: CDR1 PRHDT, CDR2 FYEKMQ (reference sequence). The CDR3 coding sequence is TGTGCCAGCAGCTTCGGGACAGGGAAAGGAGATACGCAGTATTTT. The encoded protein is CASSFGTGKGDTQYF.

This chain uses TRBV5-6 with TRBJ2-1; D may be TRBD1 (6 bases). V was clipped by 4 bases and J by 9 bases, with 17 bases between them. Looked up from germline, CDR1 is SGHDT and CDR2 is YYEEEE. The CDR3 loop spans 14 amino acids. Written as DNA, the CDR3 is TGTGCCAGCAGCAACGCCCGGACAGAGGGTGAGCAGTTCTTC. As protein: CASSNARTEGEQFF. The whole variable domain, filled in from reference TRBV5-6 and TRBJ2-1, reads DAGVTQSPTHLIKTRGQQVTLRCSPKSGHDTVSWYQQALGQGPQFIFQYYEEEERQRGNFPDRFSGHQFPNYSSELNVNALLLGDSALYLCASSNARTEGEQFFGPGTRLTVL.